This T cell receptor (beta chain) was captured in a study of cytomegalovirus exposure and HLA in healthy donors (dated by TCRdb to 2016 to 2017). For the study in its entirety: According to an earlier analysis of several hundred of the donors, 150 million to 200 million T cells yielded 90 million to 140 million unique TCR beta sequences and about 300 Gb of sequence data. An early release that covered 640 HLA-typed donors contained about 300 gigabases of sequencing data and around 85 million unique TCR sequences. Among the roughly 400 genotyped donors, approximately 76% belonged to the genetic ancestry cluster associated with self-reported Caucasian donors. The study aimed to test whether cataloging public T cell receptors could reveal signatures of past pathogen exposure. The T cell repertoires of 700 or so subjects were profiled by immunosequencing and related to cytomegalovirus serostatus. Besides the first cohort of approximately 670 subjects, a separate validation cohort made up of over 95 different subjects was used. To predict cytomegalovirus infection status, the study combined high-throughput TCR immunosequencing, statistical association of individual TCRs with disease status, and machine learning. A later analysis re-examined previously published TCR beta repertoires from 610 or so donors and added high-resolution HLA genotyping to investigate patterns of TCR occurrence. Rather than using new phenotypic data, the later analysis identified candidate immune exposures from TCR beta sequences and from how often those sequences occurred across donors. In an earlier analysis of 587 of the donors, high-throughput TCR beta sequencing was used to judge whether each TCR beta V gene segment behaved as functional or pseudogenic. Donor age, sex, ethnicity and CMV serostatus were compiled alongside the repertoire data. In a later genetic analysis, genome-wide SNP genotypes for about 65% of the roughly 670 donors were used, and that subset was treated as a discovery cohort. Every repertoire in the discovery cohort had been generated on one and the same sequencing platform. HLA typing included class I and class II loci at four-digit resolution. Typing coverage varied by locus: about 629-640 donors for A, B, C, DRB1 and DQB1; approximately 560 for DQA1; more than 600 for DPA1; 450 to 480 for DPB1. A few DR-DQ haplotypes were treated as single units for association and clustering because of strong linkage in the cohort. On average, roughly 240,000 unique TCR beta nucleotide sequences were sequenced per donor among some 420 genotyped donors of the cohort, with approximately 18% of those sequences being non-productive.

The library was produced with the immunoSEQ multiplex PCR assay. For the multiplex PCR, a mixture combining 60 forward primers for TCR Vbeta segments and 13 reverse primers for TCR Jbeta segments was used. The CDR3 region of rearranged TCR beta genes was amplified from genomic DNA by a multiplex PCR assay. Amplified TCR beta libraries were sequenced as 87-base-pair reads on the Illumina HiSeq System. As for the original processing: In a later analysis, some 80 million unique TCR beta chains were counted across the approximately 640 repertoires, and roughly 11 million of these chains were shared by at least two donors. A nearest-neighbor algorithm error-corrected the raw reads and collapsed the reads into unique sequences, merging closely related sequences to remove PCR and sequencing errors. To assign V, D and J gene segments, CDR3 sequences were aligned to IMGT reference sequences. For a sequence to be retained, a match of at least six nucleotides to both a V gene segment and a J gene segment was required. A rearrangement counted as productive if the CDR3 had no stop codons and remained in frame with V and J, and every other rearrangement counted as non-productive. CDR3 was defined according to IMGT convention as the region running from the second conserved V-encoded cysteine to the conserved J-encoded phenylalanine. The earlier analysis of around 640 of the donors excluded sequences that lacked an unambiguous match to a single V gene segment. In an earlier analysis of approximately 610 of the donors, V segments were called functional above 56.7% productive rearrangements and were called segregating when the between-donor standard deviation exceeded 5%. A statistical classification framework was built for diagnosing cytomegalovirus status from the catalog of TCR beta chain sequences. V and J gene assignment, in a later analysis, came from comparing TCR nucleotide sequences with IMGT/GENE-DB human TR gene sequences. A later analysis assigned CDR3 sequences and most-parsimonious VDJ recombination scenarios with the TCRdist pipeline. A later analysis defined each TCR beta chain by its CDR3 amino acid sequence plus V-gene family, and excluded reads lacking a unique V-gene family. To address suspected cross-contamination and a sequencing artifact, a later analysis removed around 590 highly shared, low-generation-probability nucleotide sequences. In a later analysis, a clonal expansion index was calculated for each public chain from normalized within-repertoire ranks of inferred template counts. In a later analysis, generation probabilities were computed with a VDJ recombination model fitted to out-of-frame rearrangements, and the resulting probabilities were checked against IGoR. In a later analysis, hypergeometric tests were used to score TCR-TCR, TCR-HLA and TCR-CMV co-occurrence, with a repertoire-size bias correction applied to TCR pairs. To estimate false discovery rates, a later analysis permuted the HLA or CMV assignments 20 times. In a later analysis, co-occurring TCRs were grouped using DBSCAN, and TCRdist sequence similarity was added for clustering within HLA-allele-positive subsets. Co-occurrence clustering excluded repertoires with fewer than 30,000 or more than 120,000 public chains, plus five with anomalous nucleotide sharing. TCRdb limited this immuneACCESS table to in-frame rearrangements with V and J called. A share of clones is missing; checked studies link under half to unresolved V genes, and the rest is unexplained. The D gene and trimming were derived from the DNA, and the V and J assignments and clone size from that table. The sample table holds about 190,000 clones, of which roughly 81% were seen once. The top ten constitute 3% to 3.5% of the sample.

In total, 666 healthy bone marrow donors made up the cohort. Cohort members were all nominally healthy when sampled, although unrecorded immune exposures were likely present. The donor tested CMV seropositive, placing the donor among the roughly 300 seropositive members of the cohort. Each donor provided a peripheral blood sample, and peripheral blood mononuclear cells were used for TCR beta sequencing. Genomic DNA extraction from the blood cell samples was performed with the Qiagen DNeasy Blood Extraction Kit. Findings and caveats that apply to the study as a whole: According to a later analysis, parvovirus B19, influenza, CMV and Epstein-Barr virus appeared linked to several top co-occurrence clusters. The study gave a list of 150 to 200 TCR beta chains associated with cytomegalovirus. In a later analysis, HLA-associated TCR beta chains showed more clonal expansion and lower generation probabilities than non-associated chains that were equally common. It was suggested by the authors that the approach could potentially be generalized to other disease states and immunological phenotypes. Because some donors lacked HLA typing at each locus, the association tests relied only on the typed subset. The earlier analysis of 587 of the donors excluded fewer than 20 rarely observed V segments, including chromosome 9 orphons, because counts were too low. Assigning TCR associations to individual alleles was difficult when HLA alleles, especially DR and DQ, strongly co-occurred. V-gene and J-gene trimming of TCR beta chains was associated with a missense DCLRE1C variant in a later genetic analysis, and the association was replicated in an independent cohort. While some public TCRs were present in many individuals, most TCR sequences turned up only very rarely across donors. The 87-base-pair reads could not distinguish some IMGT-functional V segments, including TRBV6-2 and TRBV6-3, so those segments were excluded. Sequencing depth was assumed to be roughly uniform across donors in the presence/absence analyses, though that assumption may not hold. In a later analysis, 15,000 to 20,000 TCR beta sequences were associated with specific HLA alleles at a false discovery rate of 0.05. In both the original and validation cohorts, the classifier was reported to diagnose cytomegalovirus status with high specificity and sensitivity. CMV serostatus was the only immune exposure information available for the cohort. Compared with the 666-donor mean, donors in an Asian-associated ancestry cluster had fewer N-insertions in productive TCRs, according to a later genetic analysis. In an earlier analysis of some 500 of the donors, most TCR beta V segments were observed in productive rearrangements about 87% or about 30% of the time, broadly matching IMGT annotations. In this cohort, only TCR beta chains were sequenced, and detectable features were limited by the absence of alpha or paired-chain data. Correlated functional status among segregating V segments might reflect linkage disequilibrium, but an unknown experimental factor could not be ruled out. The sequencing pipeline was judged likely to have produced a cluster of highly shared sequence variants as a technical artifact. Three of the identified cytomegalovirus-associated TCR beta chains were confirmed in vitro to be specific for cytomegalovirus antigens. According to a later analysis, TCR association rates differed among HLA loci, with DRB1 alleles showing the most associated TCRs and HLA-C alleles showing the fewest. According to a later analysis, most CMV-associated TCR beta chains appeared to be HLA-restricted, and the HLA associations seemed to be driven largely by CMV exposure. A further reported finding was that TCR beta sequences accurately predicted the HLA-A and HLA-B alleles for most subjects in the first cohort.

A word on this clone: There is no known antigen for this receptor. Base qualities are not provided; no much larger clone lies one nucleotide away.

Including cysteine and phenylalanine, the CDR3 has 13 amino acids. The retained sequence is limited to the CDR3, 39 bases, with the frame set at the first base. From a lookup of the germline V gene, CDR1 and CDR2 are MDHEN and SYDVKM. V and J lose 11 bases and 0 bases, and a span of 10 bases separates them. The clonotype originates from a woman aged 25 to 39 in good health and CMV-seropositive. Recombination connected TRBV28 to TRBJ2-2, with the D segment identity uncertain. The sequencing input was PBMCs. The CDR3 reads as follows: CALLHSNTGELFF. The sequenced DNA: TGTGCCCTACTTCATTCGAACACCGGGGAGCTGTTTTTT.